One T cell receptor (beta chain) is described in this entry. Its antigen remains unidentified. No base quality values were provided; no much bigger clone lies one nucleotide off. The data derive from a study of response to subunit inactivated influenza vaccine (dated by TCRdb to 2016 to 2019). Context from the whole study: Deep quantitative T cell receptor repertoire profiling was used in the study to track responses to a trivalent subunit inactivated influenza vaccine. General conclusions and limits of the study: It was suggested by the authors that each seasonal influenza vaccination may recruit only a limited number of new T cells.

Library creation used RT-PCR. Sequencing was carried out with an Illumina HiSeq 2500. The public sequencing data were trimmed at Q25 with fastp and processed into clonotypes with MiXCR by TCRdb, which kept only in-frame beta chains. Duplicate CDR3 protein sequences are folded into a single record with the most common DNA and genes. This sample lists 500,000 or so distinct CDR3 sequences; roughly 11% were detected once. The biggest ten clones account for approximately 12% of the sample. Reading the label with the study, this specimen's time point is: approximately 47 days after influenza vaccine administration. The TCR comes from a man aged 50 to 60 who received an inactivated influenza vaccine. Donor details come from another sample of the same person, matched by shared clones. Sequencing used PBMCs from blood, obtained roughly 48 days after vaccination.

Here the CDR3 is given as CFFPSGRRDRTDTQYF. The DNA sequence is as follows: TGTTTTTTTCCTAGCGGGAGACGGGATCGCACAGATACGCAGTATTTT. The chain links TRBV27 with TRBJ2-3, and 10 bases in between align with TRBD2. CDR1 and CDR2 are drawn from the germline V gene (reference sequence): MNHEY, SMNVEV. Its CDR3 holds 16 amino acids, cysteine through phenylalanine. The only DNA kept is the CDR3, 48 bases in frame from the first base.